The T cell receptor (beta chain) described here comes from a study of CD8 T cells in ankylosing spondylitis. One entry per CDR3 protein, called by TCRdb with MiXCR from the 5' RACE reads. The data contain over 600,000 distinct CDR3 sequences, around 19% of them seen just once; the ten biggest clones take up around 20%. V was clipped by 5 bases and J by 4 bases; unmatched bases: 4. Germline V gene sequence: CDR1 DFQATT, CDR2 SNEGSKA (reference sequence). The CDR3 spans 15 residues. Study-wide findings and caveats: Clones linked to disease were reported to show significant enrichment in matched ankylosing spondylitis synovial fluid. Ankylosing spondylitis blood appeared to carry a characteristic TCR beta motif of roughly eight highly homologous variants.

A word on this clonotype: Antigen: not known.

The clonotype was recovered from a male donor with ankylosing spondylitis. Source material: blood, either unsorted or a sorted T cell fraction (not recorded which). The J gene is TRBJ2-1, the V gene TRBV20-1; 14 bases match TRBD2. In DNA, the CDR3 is TGCAGTGCTGATAGACTAGCGGGGGGGTACAATGAGCAGTTCTTC. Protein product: CSADRLAGGYNEQFF.